The clone carrying this TCR beta chain has only one observation. Its antigen is currently unknown. The data originate from a study of long-term antiretroviral therapy in people with HIV. Regarding the study as a whole: Despite increasing after ART, diversity remained lower than that of transplant donor controls.

Running of the v3.0 immunoSEQ assay took place at survey level. The repertoire was sequenced with immunoSEQ multiplex PCR; TCRdb's copy has only in-frame clones and lacks some. The table has roughly 20,000 clones, 82% seen once. The sample was unsorted PBMCs, taken at the start of antiretroviral therapy. This sequence was found in a man over 45 with HIV.

This CDR3 is CASSSELADTQYF. The CDR3, as DNA: TGTGCCAGCAGCTCCGAACTAGCAGATACGCAGTATTTT. The chain recombines TRBV11-2 with TRBJ2-3; a weak D match, TRBD2 (5 bases). Germline V gene sequence: CDR1 SGHAT, CDR2 FQNNGV. The CDR3 is 13 residues long. Trimming stripped 4 bases from V and 4 bases from J, with 9 bases between.